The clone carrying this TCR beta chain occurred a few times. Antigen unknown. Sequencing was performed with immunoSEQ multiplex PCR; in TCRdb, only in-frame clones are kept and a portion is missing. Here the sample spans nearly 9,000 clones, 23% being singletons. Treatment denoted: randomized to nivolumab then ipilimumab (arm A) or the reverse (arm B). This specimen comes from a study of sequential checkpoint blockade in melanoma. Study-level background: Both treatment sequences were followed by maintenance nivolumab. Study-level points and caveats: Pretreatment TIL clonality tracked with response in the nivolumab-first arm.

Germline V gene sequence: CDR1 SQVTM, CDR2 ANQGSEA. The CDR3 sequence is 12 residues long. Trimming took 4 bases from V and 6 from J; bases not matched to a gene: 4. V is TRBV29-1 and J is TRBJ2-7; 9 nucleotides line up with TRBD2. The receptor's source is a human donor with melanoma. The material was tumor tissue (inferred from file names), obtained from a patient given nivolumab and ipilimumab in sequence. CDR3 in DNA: TGCAGCGTTGCTGGCGGGGGGGTCGAGCAGTACTTC. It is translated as CSVAGGGVEQYF.